The rows below give T cell receptor beta chains drawn from one sample of a study of cytomegalovirus exposure and HLA in healthy donors. Only in-frame clones appear in the TCRdb table, and some are missing; sequencing was by immunoSEQ multiplex PCR. The sample shows 120,000 or so clones, 70% to 75% of them seen only once. The sequenced sample was PBMCs. These receptors all stem from a woman aged 40-49 years in good health and CMV-seronegative. Both conserved end residues are part of each CDR3. D genes are given only for firm matches. Clone size is not always given. Where it is, it says once, few, many or a class for expanded clones.

d_call,clone_size,j_call,v_call,cdr3_aa,cdr3_nt
TRBD2,NA,TRBJ2-5,TRBV27,CASSPPSRRGSGRAVETQYF,TGTGCCAGCAGTCCTCCATCTAGAAGAGGTAGCGGGAGGGCCGTGGAGACCCAGTACTTC
NA,NA,TRBJ2-1,TRBV11-2,CASSSPRKGGATFF,TGTGCCAGCAGCTCTCCTAGGAAAGGGGGGGCCACGTTCTTC
TRBD1,NA,TRBJ2-7,TRBV9,CASSGKTGDDYEQYF,TGTGCCAGCAGCGGGAAGACAGGGGATGACTACGAGCAGTACTTC
NA,NA,TRBJ2-5,TRBV19,CASSIGLQGRETQYF,TGTGCCAGTAGTATAGGATTGCAGGGAAGGGAGACCCAGTACTTC
NA,NA,TRBJ1-5,TRBV28,CASSLQGNNQPQHF,TGTGCCAGCAGTCTACAGGGTAACAATCAGCCCCAGCATTTT
NA,NA,TRBJ1-5,TRBV6-5,CASSYSWDTAQHF,TGTGCCAGCAGTTACTCTTGGGACACAGCCCAGCATTTT
NA,NA,TRBJ1-5,TRBV9,CASSVGPEQSQPQHF,TGTGCCAGCAGCGTAGGTCCGGAGCAGAGTCAGCCCCAGCATTTT
TRBD1,few,TRBJ2-7,TRBV10-2,CASSVTGTGFNEQYF,TGCGCCAGCAGTGTAACCGGGACAGGGTTCAACGAGCAGTACTTC
TRBD2,NA,TRBJ2-2,TRBV7-3,CASSSAGNTGELFF,TGTGCCAGCAGCTCAGCGGGAAACACCGGGGAGCTGTTTTTT
NA,once,TRBJ2-7,TRBV9,CASSADGGGLEQYF,TGTGCCAGCAGCGCCGATGGGGGGGGGCTCGAGCAGTACTTC
NA,few,TRBJ1-1,TRBV4-3,CASSQDPDTEAFF,TGCGCCAGCAGCCAAGATCCGGACACTGAAGCTTTCTTT
TRBD1,NA,TRBJ1-1,TRBV6-6,CASKNRGHTEAFF,TGTGCCAGCAAAAACAGGGGACACACTGAAGCTTTCTTT
NA,NA,TRBJ1-5,TRBV21-1,CASSKGQDSNQPQHF,TGTGCCAGCAGCAAGGGGCAGGATAGCAATCAGCCCCAGCATTTT
NA,NA,TRBJ2-6,TRBV12-2,CASRYGTSGANVLTF,TGTGCAAGTCGCTACGGGACTTCGGGGGCCAACGTCCTGACTTTC
TRBD2,NA,TRBJ2-2,TRBV5-1,CASSWGLAGGTGELFF,TGCGCCAGCAGCTGGGGTCTAGCGGGAGGCACCGGGGAGCTGTTTTTT
TRBD2,NA,TRBJ2-6,TRBV28,CASRAAGGLGANVLTF,TGTGCCAGCAGGGCTGCGGGGGGGCTAGGGGCCAACGTCCTGACTTTC
TRBD1,NA,TRBJ1-1,TRBV5-6,CASSGRTGGTEAFF,TGTGCCAGCAGCGGACGGACAGGGGGAACTGAAGCTTTCTTT
TRBD2,once,TRBJ2-3,TRBV18,CASSRGTSETSTDTQYF,TGTGCCAGCTCACGAGGGACTAGTGAGACTAGCACAGATACGCAGTATTTT
TRBD1,few,TRBJ1-2,TRBV7-8,CASSFKTGGARSGYTF,TGTGCCAGCAGCTTTAAAACAGGGGGCGCGAGAAGTGGCTACACCTTC
TRBD2,NA,TRBJ2-3,TRBV4-3,CASSQDSGGLQDTQYF,TGCGCCAGCAGCCAAGATAGCGGGGGGCTCCAGGATACGCAGTATTTT
TRBD1,few,TRBJ2-1,TRBV9,CASSVGGRGLGNEQFF,TGTGCCAGCAGCGTAGGCGGAAGGGGGCTAGGCAATGAGCAGTTCTTC
NA,NA,TRBJ2-2,TRBV7-2,CASSLRITNTGELFF,TGTGCCAGCAGCTTGCGGATCACGAACACCGGGGAGCTGTTTTTT
NA,NA,TRBJ2-1,TRBV11-2,CASSLSKIKGDEQFF,TGTGCCAGCAGCTTATCCAAAATCAAGGGGGATGAGCAGTTCTTC
TRBD1,NA,TRBJ1-4,TRBV28,CASSSGQGNEKLFF,TGTGCCAGCAGTTCGGGACAGGGGAATGAAAAACTGTTTTTT
TRBD1,once,TRBJ2-7,TRBV7-9,CASSLRGRLPYEQYF,TGTGCCAGCAGCTTAAGGGGGCGTCTCCCCTACGAGCAGTACTTC
TRBD2,NA,TRBJ2-1,TRBV5-1,CASSLAEVAGMNEQFF,TGCGCCAGCAGCTTGGCCGAGGTAGCGGGTATGAATGAGCAGTTCTTC
TRBD1,NA,TRBJ2-7,TRBV4-2,CASSLRGSYEQYF,TGTGCCAGCAGCCTCAGGGGGTCCTACGAGCAGTACTTC
TRBD1,NA,TRBJ2-1,TRBV7-8,CASSWDSRNEQFF,TGTGCCAGCAGCTGGGACAGCCGCAATGAGCAGTTCTTC
TRBD1,NA,TRBJ2-4,TRBV7-8,CASSGGTGKNIQYF,TGTGCCAGCAGCGGCGGGACAGGCAAAAACATTCAGTACTTC
TRBD1,NA,TRBJ2-3,TRBV9,CASRKGGQGSDTQYF,TGTGCCAGCAGGAAGGGGGGACAGGGATCAGATACGCAGTATTTT
NA,few,TRBJ2-7,TRBV10-3,CASSYFISVPYEQYF,TGTGCCAGCAGTTATTTCATCAGCGTTCCCTACGAGCAGTACTTC
TRBD1,once,TRBJ2-7,TRBV4-3,CASSQDRGLEQYF,TGCGCCAGCAGCCAAGATAGGGGGCTCGAGCAGTACTTC
TRBD2,NA,TRBJ2-7,TRBV7-9,CASSGGRSSSYEQYF,TGTGCCAGCAGTGGCGGGAGATCCAGCTCCTACGAGCAGTACTTC
TRBD2,NA,TRBJ2-5,TRBV7-3,CASSLTGGSGETQYF,TGTGCCAGCAGCTTAACGGGAGGGTCGGGAGAGACCCAGTACTTC
TRBD1,NA,TRBJ1-1,TRBV5-1,CASSLDRGQRHRTEAFF,TGCGCCAGCAGCCTGGACAGGGGGCAGCGGCATAGGACTGAAGCTTTCTTT
NA,once,TRBJ1-6,TRBV29-1,CSVLSSYNSPLHF,TGCAGCGTTCTTAGCTCCTATAATTCACCCCTCCACTTT
NA,NA,TRBJ1-4,TRBV7-9,CASIQGGSPHEKLFF,TGTGCCAGCATCCAGGGTGGCTCCCCGCATGAAAAACTGTTTTTT
NA,NA,TRBJ1-2,TRBV19,CASHTFSGVLNYGYTF,TGTGCCAGCCACACCTTTTCAGGGGTGCTTAACTATGGCTACACCTTC
NA,NA,TRBJ2-5,TRBV10-3,CAISGRMQGKEETQYF,TGTGCCATCAGTGGCCGGATGCAGGGAAAGGAGGAGACCCAGTACTTC
NA,NA,TRBJ2-7,TRBV30,CAWSAPTDEQYF,TGTGCCTGGAGTGCCCCGACTGACGAGCAGTACTTC
TRBD2,NA,TRBJ2-7,TRBV7-8,CASSLGRLAGGSYEQYF,TGTGCCAGCAGCTTGGGTCGACTAGCGGGAGGCTCCTACGAGCAGTACTTC
NA,NA,TRBJ2-1,TRBV5-6,CASSFGWGPDNEQFF,TGTGCCAGCAGCTTTGGCTGGGGGCCAGACAATGAGCAGTTCTTC
NA,NA,TRBJ1-5,TRBV7-8,CASSLSTLSGRALSNQPQHF,TGTGCCAGCAGCTTAAGCACCCTCTCCGGCAGGGCCCTTAGCAATCAGCCCCAGCATTTT
NA,NA,TRBJ1-1,TRBV6-5,CASSYSLVSMNTEAFF,TGTGCCAGCAGTTACTCACTGGTTAGCATGAACACTGAAGCTTTCTTT
TRBD2,NA,TRBJ2-3,TRBV18,CASSPAGLAGTDTQYF,TGTGCCAGCTCACCCGCCGGGTTAGCGGGTACAGATACGCAGTATTTT
TRBD1,NA,TRBJ1-4,TRBV29-1,CSAQLGTGRYEKLFF,TGCAGCGCCCAACTCGGGACAGGGCGTTATGAAAAACTGTTTTTT
NA,NA,TRBJ1-5,TRBV19,CASSILVKGDQPQHF,TGTGCCAGTAGTATATTGGTGAAGGGGGATCAGCCCCAGCATTTT
NA,few,TRBJ1-2,TRBV10-3,CAISESSEGYTF,TGTGCCATCAGTGAGTCGTCAGAAGGCTACACCTTC
TRBD1,NA,TRBJ2-1,TRBV7-2,CASSAQQGSGEQFF,TGTGCCAGCAGCGCACAACAGGGGTCGGGTGAGCAGTTCTTC
NA,NA,TRBJ2-1,TRBV27,CASRLGGAGYNEQFF,TGTGCCAGCAGATTGGGGGGGGCCGGGTACAATGAGCAGTTCTTC